These T cell receptor beta chains were read from a single sample in a study of T cells after yellow fever vaccination. TCRdb ran MiXCR on the 5' RACE reads and lists one entry per CDR3 protein. The sample lists roughly 170,000 distinct CDR3 sequences, approximately 9.7% occurring once. Here the sequenced sample was CD8+ T cells sorted from PBMCs, taken 45 days after the yellow fever booster vaccination. Receptors originate from a man aged 18 to 29 who received the YFV17D yellow fever vaccine. Each CDR3 is given with its conserved first and last residue.

V gene,J gene,CDR3 protein
TRBV27,TRBJ1-5,CASSLFGTGVRQPQHF
TRBV15,TRBJ2-6,CATSRSSGGASGANVLTF
TRBV4-1,TRBJ1-1,CASSPGQGPGGTEEAFF
TRBV19,TRBJ1-1,CASSIDSGTLNTEAFF
TRBV7-2,TRBJ1-1,CASSSGPGVGTEAFF
TRBV18,TRBJ2-3,CASSPQGMQTQYF
TRBV6-2/TRBV6-3,TRBJ1-2,CASSYSSGQNYGYTF
TRBV15,TRBJ2-1,CATQDGTSSYNEQFF
TRBV4-1,TRBJ1-2,CASSQLDRDYGYTF
TRBV28,TRBJ1-2,CASSQTGSKFDYGYTF
TRBV4-1,TRBJ1-1,CASSQAGGRGTEAFF
TRBV7-8,TRBJ1-1,CASSLAWGGRSEDTEAFF
TRBV7-9,TRBJ1-1,CASTPTGASNTEAFF
TRBV6-1,TRBJ2-1,CASSEFTGQYNEQFF
TRBV6-5,TRBJ2-1,CATAPDRYYNEQFF